The clone carrying this T cell receptor beta chain was seen at least ten times. The CDR3 runs 15 residues. V shed 4 bases and J shed 7 bases, with 17 bases lying between them. Germline CDR1 and CDR2: MNHNS and SASEGT. The sample comes from a study of T cells in Graves' hyperthyroidism and ophthalmopathy. At the level of the study: Peripheral blood was taken when the disease was first diagnosed, before any treatment began.

Amplified TCR beta CDR3 regions came from RNA transcripts. The HTBI set primed first-round TCR CDR3 RT-PCR. TCRdb redid the calling of the multiplex PCR reads with MiXCR, one entry per CDR3 protein. The sample has about 350,000 distinct CDR3 sequences, roughly 20% seen once. Used for diagnoses were clinical symptoms, serum thyroxine and TRAb, thyroid ultrasound and orbital computed tomography. PBMCs were derived from more than 8 ml fresh peripheral blood. The sequencing sample was made of blood. This chain joins TRBV6-1 and TRBJ1-3, with D unresolved. The sequence was obtained from a woman aged 40-49 years with Graves' ophthalmopathy. The CDR3 protein is CASSGRATLDNTIYF. The CDR3 coding sequence is TGTGCCAGCAGTGGCCGGGCTACTCTGGATAACACCATATATTTT.